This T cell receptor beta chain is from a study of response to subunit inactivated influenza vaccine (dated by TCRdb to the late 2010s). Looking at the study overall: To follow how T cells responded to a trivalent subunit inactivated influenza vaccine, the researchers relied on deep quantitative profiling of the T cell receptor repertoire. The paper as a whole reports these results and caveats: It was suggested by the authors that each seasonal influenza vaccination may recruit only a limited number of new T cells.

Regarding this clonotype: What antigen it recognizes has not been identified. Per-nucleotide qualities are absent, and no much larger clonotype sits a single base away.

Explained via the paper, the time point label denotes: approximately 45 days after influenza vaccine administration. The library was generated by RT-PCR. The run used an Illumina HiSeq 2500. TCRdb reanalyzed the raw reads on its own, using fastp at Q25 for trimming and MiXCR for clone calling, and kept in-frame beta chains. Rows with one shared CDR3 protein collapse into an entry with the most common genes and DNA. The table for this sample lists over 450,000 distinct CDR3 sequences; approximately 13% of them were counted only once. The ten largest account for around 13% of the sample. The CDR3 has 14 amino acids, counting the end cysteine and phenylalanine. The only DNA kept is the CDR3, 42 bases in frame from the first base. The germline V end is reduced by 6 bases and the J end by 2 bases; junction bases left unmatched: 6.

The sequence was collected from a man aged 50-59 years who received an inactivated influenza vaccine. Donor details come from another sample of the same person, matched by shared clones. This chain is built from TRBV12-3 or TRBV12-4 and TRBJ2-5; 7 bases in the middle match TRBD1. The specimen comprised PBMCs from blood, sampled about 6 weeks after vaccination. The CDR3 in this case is CASSRQGRQETQYF. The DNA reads TGTGCCAGCAGCCGACAGGGCCGGCAAGAGACCCAGTACTTC.